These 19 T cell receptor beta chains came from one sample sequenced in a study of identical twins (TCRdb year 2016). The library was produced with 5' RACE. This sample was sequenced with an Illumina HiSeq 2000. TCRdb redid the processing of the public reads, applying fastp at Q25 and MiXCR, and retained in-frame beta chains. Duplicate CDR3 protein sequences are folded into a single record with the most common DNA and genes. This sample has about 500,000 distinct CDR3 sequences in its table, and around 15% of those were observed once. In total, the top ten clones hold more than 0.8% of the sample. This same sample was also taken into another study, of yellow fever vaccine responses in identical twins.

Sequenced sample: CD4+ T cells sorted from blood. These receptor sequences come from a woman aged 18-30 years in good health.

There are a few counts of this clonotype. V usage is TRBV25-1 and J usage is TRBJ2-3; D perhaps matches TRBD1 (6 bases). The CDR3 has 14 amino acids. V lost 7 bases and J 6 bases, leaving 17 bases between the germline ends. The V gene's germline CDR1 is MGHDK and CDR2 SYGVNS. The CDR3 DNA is TGTGCCAGCACCGCGACAGGACGGTGGGATACGCAGTATTTT. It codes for CASTATGRWDTQYF.

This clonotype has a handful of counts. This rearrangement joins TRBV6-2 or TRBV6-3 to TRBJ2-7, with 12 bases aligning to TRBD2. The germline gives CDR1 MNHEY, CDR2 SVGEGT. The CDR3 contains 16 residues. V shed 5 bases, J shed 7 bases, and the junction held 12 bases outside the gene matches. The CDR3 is CASSLITGTSGFEQYF. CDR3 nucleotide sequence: TGTGCCAGCAGTCTCATTACCGGGACTAGCGGGTTTGAGCAGTACTTC.

The CDR3 here is CASSAGGLAGEINIQYF. Written as DNA, the CDR3 is TGCGCCAGCAGCGCGGGGGGACTAGCGGGAGAAATAAACATTCAGTACTTC. The V and J genes are TRBV5-1 and TRBJ2-4; 14 positions agree with TRBD2. In germline, CDR1 is SGHRS, CDR2 YFSETQ. The CDR3 runs 17 residues. With V trimmed by 4 bases and J by 6 bases, 9 bases remained unmatched.

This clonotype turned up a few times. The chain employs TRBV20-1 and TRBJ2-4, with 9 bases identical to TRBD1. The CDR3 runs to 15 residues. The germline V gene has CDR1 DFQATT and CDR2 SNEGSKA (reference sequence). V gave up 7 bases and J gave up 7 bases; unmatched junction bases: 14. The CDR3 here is CSELTGTGTTNIQYF. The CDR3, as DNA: TGCAGTGAGCTTACCGGGACAGGGACCACGAACATTCAGTACTTC.

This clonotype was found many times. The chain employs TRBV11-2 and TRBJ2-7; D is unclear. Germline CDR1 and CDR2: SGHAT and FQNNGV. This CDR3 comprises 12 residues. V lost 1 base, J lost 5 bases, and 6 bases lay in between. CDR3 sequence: CASSLAVHEQYF. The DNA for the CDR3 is TGTGCCAGCAGCTTAGCTGTCCACGAGCAGTACTTC. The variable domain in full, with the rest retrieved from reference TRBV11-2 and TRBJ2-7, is EAGVAQSPRYKIIEKRQSVAFWCNPISGHATLYWYQQILGQGPKLLIQFQNNGVVDDSQLPKDRFSAERLKGVDSTLKIQPAKLEDSAVYLCASSLAVHEQYFGPGTRLTVT.

DNA for the CDR3: TGTGCCAGCAGAAAGTACGGCTCAGATACGCAGTATTTT. Residues: CASRKYGSDTQYF. The gene calls are TRBV2 and TRBJ2-3; D ambiguous. Trimming took off 6 bases at V and 4 bases at J, with 11 bases between the two ends. Per the germline V gene, CDR1 is SNHLY and CDR2 is FYNNEI. This CDR3 has 13 amino acids.

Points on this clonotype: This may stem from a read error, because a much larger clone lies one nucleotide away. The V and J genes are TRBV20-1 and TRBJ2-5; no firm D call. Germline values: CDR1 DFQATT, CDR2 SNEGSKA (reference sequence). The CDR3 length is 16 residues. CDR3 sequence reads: CCARDRRVEKQETQYF. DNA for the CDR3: TGCTGTGCTAGAGATCGTCGAGTAGAGAAGCAAGAGACCCAGTACTTC.

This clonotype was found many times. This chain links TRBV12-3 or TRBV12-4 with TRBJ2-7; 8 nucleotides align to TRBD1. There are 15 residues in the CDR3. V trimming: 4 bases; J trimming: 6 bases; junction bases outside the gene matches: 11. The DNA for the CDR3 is TGTGCCAGCAGTTGGGACAGGCCGGGGGATGGCGAGCAGTACTTC. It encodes CASSWDRPGDGEQYF.

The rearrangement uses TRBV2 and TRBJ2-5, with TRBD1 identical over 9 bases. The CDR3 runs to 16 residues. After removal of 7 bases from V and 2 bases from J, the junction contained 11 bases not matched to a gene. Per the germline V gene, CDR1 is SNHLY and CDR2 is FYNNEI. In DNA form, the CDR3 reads TGTGCCAGCAAGGAAACCGGGACAGGGTTACAAGAGACCCAGTACTTC. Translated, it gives CASKETGTGLQETQYF.

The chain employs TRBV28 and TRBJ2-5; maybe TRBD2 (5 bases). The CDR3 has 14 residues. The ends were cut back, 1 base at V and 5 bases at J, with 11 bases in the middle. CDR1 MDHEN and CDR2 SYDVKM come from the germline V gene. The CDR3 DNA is TGTGCCAGCAGTTTATACACGGGATTGGAGACCCAGTACTTC. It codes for CASSLYTGLETQYF.

CDR3 sequence (DNA): TGCGCCAGCAAGGGAAACACTGAAGCTTTCTTT. This sequence encodes CASKGNTEAFF. The chain has TRBV10-1 and TRBJ1-1; D ambiguous. V lost 7 bases to trimming and J lost 2 bases, with 5 bases between them. The germline CDR1 and CDR2 sequences are WNHNN and SYGVQD (reference sequence). CDR3 length: 11 amino acids.

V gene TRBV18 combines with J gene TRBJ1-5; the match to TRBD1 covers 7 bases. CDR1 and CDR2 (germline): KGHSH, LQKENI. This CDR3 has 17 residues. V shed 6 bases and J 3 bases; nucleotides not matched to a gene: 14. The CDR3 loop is CASSRTGRLQANQPQHF. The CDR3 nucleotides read TGTGCCAGCTCCCGGACAGGAAGGCTGCAGGCCAATCAGCCCCAGCATTTT.

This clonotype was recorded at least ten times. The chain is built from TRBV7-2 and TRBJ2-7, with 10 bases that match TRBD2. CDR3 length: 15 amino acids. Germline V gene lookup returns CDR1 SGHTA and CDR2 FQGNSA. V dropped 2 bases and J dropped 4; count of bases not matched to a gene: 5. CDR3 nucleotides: TGTGCCAGCAGCTTAAGTTTAGCGGGAGGATACGAGCAGTACTTC. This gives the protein CASSLSLAGGYEQYF.

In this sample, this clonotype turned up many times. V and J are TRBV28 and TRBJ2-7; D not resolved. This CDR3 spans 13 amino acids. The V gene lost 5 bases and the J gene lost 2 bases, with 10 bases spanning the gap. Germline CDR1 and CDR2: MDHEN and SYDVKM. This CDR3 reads CASSHDIPYEQYF. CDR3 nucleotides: TGTGCCAGCAGTCATGACATTCCCTACGAGCAGTACTTC.

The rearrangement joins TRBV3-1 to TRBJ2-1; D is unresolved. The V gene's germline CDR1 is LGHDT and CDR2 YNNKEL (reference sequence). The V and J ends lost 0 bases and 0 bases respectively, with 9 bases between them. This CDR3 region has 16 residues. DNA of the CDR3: TGTGCCAGCAGCCAAGATTTGGGGTCCTCCTACAATGAGCAGTTCTTC. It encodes CASSQDLGSSYNEQFF.

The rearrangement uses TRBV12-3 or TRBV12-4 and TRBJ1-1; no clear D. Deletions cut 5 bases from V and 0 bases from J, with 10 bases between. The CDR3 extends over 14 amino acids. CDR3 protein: CASSIYEVNTEAFF. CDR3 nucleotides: TGTGCCAGCAGTATTTATGAGGTGAACACTGAAGCTTTCTTT.

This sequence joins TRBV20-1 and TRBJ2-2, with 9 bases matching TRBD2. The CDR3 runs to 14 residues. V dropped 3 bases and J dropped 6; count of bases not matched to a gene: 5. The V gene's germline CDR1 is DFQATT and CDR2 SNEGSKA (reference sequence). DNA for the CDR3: TGCAGTGCTAGGGAGCGGGGGGAAGCCGGGGAGCTGTTTTTT. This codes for CSARERGEAGELFF.

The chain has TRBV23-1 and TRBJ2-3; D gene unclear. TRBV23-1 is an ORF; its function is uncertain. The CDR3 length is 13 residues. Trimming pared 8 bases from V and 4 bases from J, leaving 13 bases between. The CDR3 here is CASPGPVADTQYF. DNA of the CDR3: TGCGCCAGCCCAGGCCCCGTCGCAGATACGCAGTATTTT.

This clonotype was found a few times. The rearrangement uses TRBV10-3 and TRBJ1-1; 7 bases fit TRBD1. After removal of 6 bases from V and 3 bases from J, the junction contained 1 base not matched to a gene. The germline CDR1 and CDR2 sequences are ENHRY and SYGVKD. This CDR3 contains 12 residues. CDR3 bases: TGTGCCATCAGCACAGGGGACACTGAAGCTTTCTTT. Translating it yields CAISTGDTEAFF.